The clone carrying this T cell receptor beta chain was counted once. Data came from immunoSEQ multiplex PCR; TCRdb stores just in-frame clones and leaves some out. In the table there are around 380,000 clones, about 80% of which are singletons. This CDR3 contains 15 residues. Trimming left V 5 bases short and J 2 bases short, with 14 bases between. From germline, CDR1 is LNHDA and CDR2 SQIVND (reference sequence). The data were taken from a study of blood T cell repertoires in COVID-19. The receptor was derived from a human donor with acute or convalescent COVID-19. The donor label of this sample is uncertain. Source material: peripheral blood. This sequence joins TRBV19 and TRBJ2-3, with no clear D. CDR3 nucleotide sequence: TGTGCCAGTAGTGAGGCTAGTAGGCCCACAGATACGCAGTATTTT. Translation: CASSEASRPTDTQYF. Supplemented by reference TRBV19 and TRBJ2-3, the full variable domain reads DGGITQSPKYLFRKEGQNVTLSCEQNLNHDAMYWYRQDPGQGLRLIYYSQIVNDFQKGDIAEGYSVSREKKESFPLTVTSAQKNPTAFYLCASSEASRPTDTQYFGPGTRLTVL.